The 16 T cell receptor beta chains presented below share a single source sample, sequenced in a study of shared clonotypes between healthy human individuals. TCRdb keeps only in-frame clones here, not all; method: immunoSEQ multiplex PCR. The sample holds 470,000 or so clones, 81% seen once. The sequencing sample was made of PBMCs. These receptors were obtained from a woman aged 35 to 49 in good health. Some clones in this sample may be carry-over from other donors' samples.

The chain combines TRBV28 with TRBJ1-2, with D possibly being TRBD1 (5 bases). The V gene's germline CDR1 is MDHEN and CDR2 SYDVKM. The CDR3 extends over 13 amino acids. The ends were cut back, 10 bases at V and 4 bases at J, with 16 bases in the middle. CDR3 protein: CAINDQGTYGYTF. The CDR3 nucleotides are TGTGCCATCAACGACCAGGGTACCTATGGCTACACCTTC.

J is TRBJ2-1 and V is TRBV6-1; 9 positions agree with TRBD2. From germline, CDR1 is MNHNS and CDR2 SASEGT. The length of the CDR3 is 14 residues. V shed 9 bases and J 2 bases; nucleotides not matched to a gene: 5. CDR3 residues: CASSTSGTYNEQFF. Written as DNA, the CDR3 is TGTGCCAGTTCGACTAGCGGTACCTACAATGAGCAGTTCTTC.

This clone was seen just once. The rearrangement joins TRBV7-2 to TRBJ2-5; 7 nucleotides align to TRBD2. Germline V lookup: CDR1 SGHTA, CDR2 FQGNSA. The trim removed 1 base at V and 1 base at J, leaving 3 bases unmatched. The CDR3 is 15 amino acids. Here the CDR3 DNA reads TGTGCCAGCAGCTTAGTTCGGGGGGTCCAAGAGACCCAGTACTTC. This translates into CASSLVRGVQETQYF.

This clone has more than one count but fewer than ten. This chain's CDR3 is CASRETVGQQETQYF. CDR3 coding DNA: TGTGCCAGCAGAGAGACCGTGGGACAGCAAGAGACCCAGTACTTC. J is TRBJ2-5 and V is TRBV6-6, with 7 bases identical to TRBD1. The CDR3 totals 15 residues. Germline loops: CDR1 MNHNY, CDR2 SVGAGI (reference sequence). With V trimmed by 6 bases and J by 2 bases, 9 bases remained unmatched.

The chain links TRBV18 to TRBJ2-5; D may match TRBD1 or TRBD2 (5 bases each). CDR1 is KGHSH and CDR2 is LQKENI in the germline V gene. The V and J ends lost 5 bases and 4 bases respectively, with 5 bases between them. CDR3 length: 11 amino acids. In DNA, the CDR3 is TGTGCCAGCTCAGGGGGAGAGACCCAGTACTTC. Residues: CASSGGETQYF.

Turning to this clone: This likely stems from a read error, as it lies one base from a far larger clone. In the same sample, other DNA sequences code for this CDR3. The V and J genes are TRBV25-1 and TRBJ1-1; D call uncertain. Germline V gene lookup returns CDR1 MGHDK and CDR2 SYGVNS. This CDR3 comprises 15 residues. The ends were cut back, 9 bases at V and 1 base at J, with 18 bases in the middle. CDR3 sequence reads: CASVPGGAGNTEAFF. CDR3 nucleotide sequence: TGTGCCAGTGTCCCTGGTGGCGCGGGGAACACTGAAGCTTTCTTT.

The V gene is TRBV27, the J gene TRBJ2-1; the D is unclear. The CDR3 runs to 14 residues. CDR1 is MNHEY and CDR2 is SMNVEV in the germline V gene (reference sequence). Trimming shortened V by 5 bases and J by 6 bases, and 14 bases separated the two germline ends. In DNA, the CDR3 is TGTGCCAGCAGTCCGCGCCGAGCCCGCAATGAGCAGTTCTTC. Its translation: CASSPRRARNEQFF.

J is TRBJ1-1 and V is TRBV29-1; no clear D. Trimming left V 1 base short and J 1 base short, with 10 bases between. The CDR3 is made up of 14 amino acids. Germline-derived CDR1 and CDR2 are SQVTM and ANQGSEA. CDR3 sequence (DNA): TGCAGCGTTGAAGGTAAAACAGCGAACACTGAAGCTTTCTTT. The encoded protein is CSVEGKTANTEAFF.

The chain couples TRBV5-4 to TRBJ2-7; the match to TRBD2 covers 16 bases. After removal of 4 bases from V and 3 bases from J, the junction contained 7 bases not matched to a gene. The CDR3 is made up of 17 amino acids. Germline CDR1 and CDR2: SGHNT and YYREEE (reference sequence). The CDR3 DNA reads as TGTGCCAGCAGCACACCGGGACTAGCGGGAGGGCTCTACGAGCAGTACTTC. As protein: CASSTPGLAGGLYEQYF.

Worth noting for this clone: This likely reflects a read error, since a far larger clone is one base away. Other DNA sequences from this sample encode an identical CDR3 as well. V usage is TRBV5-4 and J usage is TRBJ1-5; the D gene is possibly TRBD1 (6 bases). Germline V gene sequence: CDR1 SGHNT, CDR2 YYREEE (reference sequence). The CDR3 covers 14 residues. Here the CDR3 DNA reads TGTGCCAGCAGCCCCGGGGGGGGCGGTCAGCCACAGCATTTT. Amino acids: CASSPGGGGQPQHF.

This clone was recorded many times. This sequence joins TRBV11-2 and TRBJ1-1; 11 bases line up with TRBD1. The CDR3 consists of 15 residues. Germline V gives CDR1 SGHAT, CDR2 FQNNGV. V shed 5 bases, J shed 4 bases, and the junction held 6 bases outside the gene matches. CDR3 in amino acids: CASSTWGTGGTEAFF. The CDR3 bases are TGTGCCAGCAGCACCTGGGGGACAGGGGGCACTGAAGCTTTCTTT.

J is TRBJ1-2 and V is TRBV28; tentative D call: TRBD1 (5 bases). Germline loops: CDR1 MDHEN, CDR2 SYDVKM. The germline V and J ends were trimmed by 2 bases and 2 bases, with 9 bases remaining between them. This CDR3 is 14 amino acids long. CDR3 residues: CASSLTGDNYGYTF. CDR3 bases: TGTGCCAGCAGTTTAACGGGGGACAACTATGGCTACACCTTC.

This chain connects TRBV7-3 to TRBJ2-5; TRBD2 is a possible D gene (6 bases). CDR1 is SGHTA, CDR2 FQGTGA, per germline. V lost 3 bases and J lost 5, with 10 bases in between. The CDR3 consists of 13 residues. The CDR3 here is CASSLNGGETQYF. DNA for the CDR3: TGTGCCAGCAGCTTGAACGGAGGGGAGACCCAGTACTTC.

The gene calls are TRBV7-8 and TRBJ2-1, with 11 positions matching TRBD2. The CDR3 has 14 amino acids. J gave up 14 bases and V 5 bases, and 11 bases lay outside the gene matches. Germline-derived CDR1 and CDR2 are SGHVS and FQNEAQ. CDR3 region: CASSGTSGATLEFF. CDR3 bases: TGTGCCAGCAGCGGGACTAGCGGAGCGACTTTGGAGTTCTTC.

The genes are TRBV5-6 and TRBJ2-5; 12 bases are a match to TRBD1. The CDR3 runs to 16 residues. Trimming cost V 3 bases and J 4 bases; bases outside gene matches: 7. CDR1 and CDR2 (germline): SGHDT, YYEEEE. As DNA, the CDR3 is TGTGCCAGCAGCTCCGGAGGGACAGGGGGCGGAGAGACCCAGTACTTC. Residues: CASSSGGTGGGETQYF. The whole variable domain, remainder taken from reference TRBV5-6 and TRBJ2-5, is DAGVTQSPTHLIKTRGQQVTLRCSPKSGHDTVSWYQQALGQGPQFIFQYYEEEERQRGNFPDRFSGHQFPNYSSELNVNALLLGDSALYLCASSSGGTGGGETQYFGPGTRLLVL.

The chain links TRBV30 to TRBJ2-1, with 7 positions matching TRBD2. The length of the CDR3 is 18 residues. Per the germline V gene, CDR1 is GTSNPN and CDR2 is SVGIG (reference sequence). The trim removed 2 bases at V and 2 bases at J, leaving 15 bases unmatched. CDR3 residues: CAWSQGRLAEGPYNEQFF. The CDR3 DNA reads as TGTGCCTGGAGTCAGGGCCGCCTAGCGGAGGGACCCTACAATGAGCAGTTCTTC. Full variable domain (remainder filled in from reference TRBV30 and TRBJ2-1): SQTIHQWPATLVQPVGSPLSLECTVEGTSNPNLYWYRQAAGRGLQLLFYSVGIGQISSEVPQNLSASRPQDRQFILSSKKLLLSDSGFYLCAWSQGRLAEGPYNEQFFGPGTRLTVL.